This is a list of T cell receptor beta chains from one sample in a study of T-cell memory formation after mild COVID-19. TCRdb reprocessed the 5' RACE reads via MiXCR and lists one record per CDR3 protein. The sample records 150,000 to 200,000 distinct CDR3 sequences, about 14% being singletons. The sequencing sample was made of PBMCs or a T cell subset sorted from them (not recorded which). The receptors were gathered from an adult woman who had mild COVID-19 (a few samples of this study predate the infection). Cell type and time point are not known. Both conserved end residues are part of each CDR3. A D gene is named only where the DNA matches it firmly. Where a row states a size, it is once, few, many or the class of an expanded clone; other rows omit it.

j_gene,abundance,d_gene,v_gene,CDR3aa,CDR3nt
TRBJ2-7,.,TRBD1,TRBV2,CASSAGTGGALSYEQYF,TGTGCCAGCAGTGCCGGGACAGGGGGCGCGTTATCCTACGAGCAGTACTTC
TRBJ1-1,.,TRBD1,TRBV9,CASSLLPQGAVNTEAFF,TGTGCCAGCAGCCTCCTCCCCCAGGGGGCCGTGAACACTGAAGCTTTCTTT
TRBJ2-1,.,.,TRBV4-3,CASSQEGGGVPYNEQFF,TGCGCCAGCAGCCAAGAAGGAGGGGGGGTACCCTACAATGAGCAGTTCTTC
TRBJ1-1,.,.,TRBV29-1,CSVEPRASNTEAFF,TGCAGCGTGGAACCCCGGGCTTCGAACACTGAAGCTTTCTTT
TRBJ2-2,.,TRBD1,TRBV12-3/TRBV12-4,CASSQWDRGTGELFF,TGTGCCAGCAGTCAATGGGACAGGGGCACCGGGGAGCTGTTTTTT
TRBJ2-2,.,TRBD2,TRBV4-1,CASSQVIGAGDDTGELFF,TGCGCCAGCAGCCAAGTGATTGGAGCGGGAGACGACACCGGGGAGCTGTTTTTT
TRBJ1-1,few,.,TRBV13,CASSLPLGTEAFF,TGTGCCAGCAGCTTACCCTTGGGCACTGAAGCTTTCTTT
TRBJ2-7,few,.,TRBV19,CASSNQVWDAKYEQYF,TGTGCCAGTAGTAACCAAGTTTGGGATGCAAAATACGAGCAGTACTTC
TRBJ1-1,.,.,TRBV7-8,CASSPTLIQAPDTEAFF,TGTGCCAGCAGCCCAACGCTAATTCAGGCTCCTGACACTGAAGCTTTCTTT
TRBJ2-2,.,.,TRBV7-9,CASSLVGPNTGELFF,TGTGCCAGCAGCTTAGTGGGGCCGAACACCGGGGAGCTGTTTTTT
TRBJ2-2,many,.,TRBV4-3,CASSLTSNTGELFF,TGCGCCAGCAGCCTAACTAGTAACACCGGGGAGCTGTTTTTT
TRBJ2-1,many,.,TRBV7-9,CASSHRDSGDEQFF,TGTGCCAGCAGCCACCGGGACTCGGGCGATGAGCAGTTCTTC
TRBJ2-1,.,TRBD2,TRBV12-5,CATAGVSNEQFF,TGTGCTACAGCGGGAGTGAGTAATGAGCAGTTCTTC
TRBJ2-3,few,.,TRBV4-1,CASSQGPAGPTDTQYF,TGCGCCAGCAGCCAAGGGCCCGCCGGGCCCACAGATACGCAGTATTTT
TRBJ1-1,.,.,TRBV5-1,CASSLGDGINTEAFF,TGCGCCAGCAGCTTGGGTGATGGCATCAACACTGAAGCTTTCTTT
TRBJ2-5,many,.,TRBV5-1,CASLSRPRGGSQETQYF,TGCGCCAGCCTTTCTCGCCCCCGAGGCGGCAGCCAAGAGACCCAGTACTTC
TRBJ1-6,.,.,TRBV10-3,CAISEFGNSPLHF,TGTGCCATCAGTGAGTTCGGCAATTCACCCCTCCACTTT
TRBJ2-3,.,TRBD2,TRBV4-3,CASSQAAGLAGGQDTQYF,TGCGCCAGCAGCCAAGCAGCCGGACTAGCGGGAGGCCAAGATACGCAGTATTTT
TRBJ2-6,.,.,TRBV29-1,CSVVSSGANVLTF,TGCAGCGTAGTCTCCTCTGGGGCCAACGTCCTGACTTTC
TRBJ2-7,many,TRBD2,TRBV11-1,CASSWGLAGTNYEQYF,TGTGCCAGCAGCTGGGGACTAGCGGGAACAAACTACGAGCAGTACTTC
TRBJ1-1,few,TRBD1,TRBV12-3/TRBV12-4,CASSVRQGMNEAFF,TGTGCCAGCAGTGTCCGACAGGGTATGAATGAAGCTTTCTTT
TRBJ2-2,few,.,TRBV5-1,CASRWSGNTGELFF,TGCGCCAGCAGGTGGTCAGGGAACACCGGGGAGCTGTTTTTT
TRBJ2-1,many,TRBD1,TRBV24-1,CATSDFGAGGREQFF,TGTGCCACCAGTGATTTTGGGGCAGGGGGCCGTGAGCAGTTCTTC
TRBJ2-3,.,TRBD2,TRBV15,CATSPVSGGALDTQYF,TGTGCCACCAGCCCTGTTAGCGGGGGGGCATTAGATACGCAGTATTTT